A selection of T cell receptor beta chains follows, all from one sample in a study of T cell repertoires in cytomegalovirus infection. TCRdb independently ran MiXCR on the reads; one entry per CDR3 protein. This sample has about 600,000 distinct CDR3 sequences; 20% to 25% occur once, and the top ten carry roughly 8%. The sample comprised CD8+ T cells from PBMCs. These receptor sequences come from a human donor in good health (CMV status not recorded). Some clones in this sample may be carry-over from other donors' samples. The CDR3 runs from the conserved cysteine through the conserved F or W. A D gene is named only where the DNA matches it firmly. Rows may omit the clone size; those that give it use once, few, many or a size class.

abundance: many
j_gene: TRBJ2-3
v_gene: TRBV12-3/TRBV12-4
d_gene: .
CDR3nt: TGTGCCAGCAGTTTAGCCCCCGCAGCAGATACGCAGTATTTT
CDR3aa: CASSLAPAADTQYF

abundance: few
j_gene: TRBJ2-7
v_gene: TRBV2
d_gene: TRBD1
CDR3nt: TGTGCCAGCAGAGCGCCGTGGGACAGAGACGCCTACGAGCAGTACTTC
CDR3aa: CASRAPWDRDAYEQYF

abundance: many
j_gene: TRBJ2-2
v_gene: TRBV20-1
d_gene: .
CDR3nt: TGCAGTGCTAGAACCGGGACACCATACACCGGGGAGCTGTTTTTT
CDR3aa: CSARTGTPYTGELFF

abundance: .
j_gene: TRBJ2-1
v_gene: TRBV20-1
d_gene: .
CDR3nt: TGCAGTGGGACCGGGACAAACTCCTACAATGAGCAGTTCTTC
CDR3aa: CSGTGTNSYNEQFF

abundance: .
j_gene: TRBJ1-2
v_gene: TRBV29-1
d_gene: .
CDR3nt: TGCAGCGTTGAAGATCGGCGGGAGAAAGGCTACACCTTC
CDR3aa: CSVEDRREKGYTF

abundance: .
j_gene: TRBJ1-2
v_gene: TRBV27
d_gene: .
CDR3nt: TGTGCCAGCAGTTTAACAGGGATGGGCTATGGCTACACCTTC
CDR3aa: CASSLTGMGYGYTF

abundance: .
j_gene: TRBJ2-3
v_gene: TRBV14
d_gene: .
CDR3nt: TGTGCCAGCAGCCAATTCCGACCCGGGGGTACGCAGTATTTT
CDR3aa: CASSQFRPGGTQYF

abundance: .
j_gene: TRBJ1-6
v_gene: TRBV28
d_gene: .
CDR3nt: TGTGCCAGCATTCGGGCGGACCACTCATCCTCACCCCTCCACTTT
CDR3aa: CASIRADHSSSPLHF

abundance: few
j_gene: TRBJ2-7
v_gene: TRBV2
d_gene: TRBD2
CDR3nt: TGTGCCAGCAGTAACCTAGCGGGGGTTTTC
CDR3aa: CASSNLAGVF

abundance: few
j_gene: TRBJ1-1
v_gene: TRBV29-1
d_gene: .
CDR3nt: TGCAGCGCCCTCACCAGGGAAGGTGCTGAAGCTTTCTTT
CDR3aa: CSALTREGAEAFF

abundance: few
j_gene: TRBJ1-6
v_gene: TRBV28
d_gene: .
CDR3nt: TGTGCCAGCAGTTTCCGGGGCCTATATTCACCCCTCCACTTT
CDR3aa: CASSFRGLYSPLHF

abundance: many
j_gene: TRBJ1-1
v_gene: TRBV7-8
d_gene: TRBD1
CDR3nt: TGTGCCAGCAGCTTAGTACCTTGGGACAGGGAAAGCACTGAAGCTTTCTTT
CDR3aa: CASSLVPWDRESTEAFF

abundance: many
j_gene: TRBJ1-1
v_gene: TRBV12-3/TRBV12-4
d_gene: .
CDR3nt: TGTGCCAGCACCAGGACAGAAAACACTGAAGCTTTCTTT
CDR3aa: CASTRTENTEAFF

abundance: .
j_gene: TRBJ2-2
v_gene: TRBV7-9
d_gene: .
CDR3nt: TGTGCCAGCAGCTTAGCGGACGGGGTATTCACCGGGGAGCTGTTTTTT
CDR3aa: CASSLADGVFTGELFF

abundance: many
j_gene: TRBJ2-1
v_gene: TRBV29-1
d_gene: .
CDR3nt: TGCAGCGTTGAATGGGTAATGGGTGAGCAGTTCTTC
CDR3aa: CSVEWVMGEQFF

abundance: many
j_gene: TRBJ2-1
v_gene: TRBV28
d_gene: .
CDR3nt: TGTGCCAGCAGTTTATTAACGCCAGGGGCCAACGATGAGCAGTTCTTC
CDR3aa: CASSLLTPGANDEQFF

abundance: few
j_gene: TRBJ2-3
v_gene: TRBV7-8
d_gene: TRBD2
CDR3nt: TGTGCCACCGAACGAATAGCGGGGGGTTCCACAGATACGCAGTATTTT
CDR3aa: CATERIAGGSTDTQYF

abundance: .
j_gene: TRBJ2-2
v_gene: TRBV12-3/TRBV12-4
d_gene: .
CDR3nt: TGTGCCAGCAGTACCTCCCTAGGGGAGCTGTTTTTT
CDR3aa: CASSTSLGELFF

abundance: few
j_gene: TRBJ1-1
v_gene: TRBV2
d_gene: TRBD1
CDR3nt: TGTGCCAGCAGTGGAGACAGGGCCGGGAACACTGAAGCTTTCTTT
CDR3aa: CASSGDRAGNTEAFF